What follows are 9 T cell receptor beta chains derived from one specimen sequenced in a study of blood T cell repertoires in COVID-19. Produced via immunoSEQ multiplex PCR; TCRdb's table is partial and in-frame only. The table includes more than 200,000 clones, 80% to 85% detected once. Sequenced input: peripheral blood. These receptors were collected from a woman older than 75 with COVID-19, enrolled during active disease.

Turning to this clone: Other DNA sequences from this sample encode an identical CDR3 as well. The CDR3 DNA sequence: TGTGCCAGCAGTCTCCGACAGGGCCATCAGCCCCAGCATTTT. Translating it yields CASSLRQGHQPQHF. The chain couples TRBV28 to TRBJ1-5; 7 bases line up with TRBD1. V lost 5 bases, J lost 5 bases, and 6 bases stayed unmatched. The germline gives CDR1 MDHEN, CDR2 SYDVKM. The CDR3 totals 14 residues.

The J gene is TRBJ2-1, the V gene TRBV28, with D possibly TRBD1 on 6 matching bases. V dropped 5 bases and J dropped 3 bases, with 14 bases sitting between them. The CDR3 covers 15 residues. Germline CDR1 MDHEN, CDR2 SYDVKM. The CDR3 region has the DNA TGTGCCAGCAGTAGTCAGGGGTGGCTCTACAATGAGCAGTTCTTC. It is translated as CASSSQGWLYNEQFF.

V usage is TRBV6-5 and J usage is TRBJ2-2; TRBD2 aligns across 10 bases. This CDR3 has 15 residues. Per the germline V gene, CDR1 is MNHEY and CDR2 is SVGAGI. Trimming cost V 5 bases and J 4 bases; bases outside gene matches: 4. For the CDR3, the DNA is TGTGCCAGCAGTCAGCGGGGGGGTAGCACCGGGGAGCTGTTTTTT. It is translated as CASSQRGGSTGELFF.

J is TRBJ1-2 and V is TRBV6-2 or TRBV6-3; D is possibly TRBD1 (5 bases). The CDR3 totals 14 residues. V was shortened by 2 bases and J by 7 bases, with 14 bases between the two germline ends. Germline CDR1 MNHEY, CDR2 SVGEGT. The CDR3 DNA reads TGTGCCAGCAGTTACGTCCAGGGTCAAAGTGGCTACACCTTC. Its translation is CASSYVQGQSGYTF.

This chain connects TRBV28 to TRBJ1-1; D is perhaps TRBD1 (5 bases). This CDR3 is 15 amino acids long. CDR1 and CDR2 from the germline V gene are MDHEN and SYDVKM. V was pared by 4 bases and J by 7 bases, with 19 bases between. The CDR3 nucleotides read TGTGCCAGCAGTTCAGGCGGGAGCCTGGGGGATGAAGCTTTCTTT. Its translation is CASSSGGSLGDEAFF. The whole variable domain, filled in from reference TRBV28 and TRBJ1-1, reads DVKVTQSSRYLVKRTGEKVFLECVQDMDHENMFWYRQDPGLGLRLIYFSYDVKMKEKGDIPEGYSVSREKKERFSLILESASTNQTSMYLCASSSGGSLGDEAFFGQGTRLTVV.

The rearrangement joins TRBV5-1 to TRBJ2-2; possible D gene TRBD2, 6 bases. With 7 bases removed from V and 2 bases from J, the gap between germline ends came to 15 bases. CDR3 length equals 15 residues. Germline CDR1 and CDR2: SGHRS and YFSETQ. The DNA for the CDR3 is TGCGCCAGCTTACCCGGGACTCTTAACACCGGGGAGCTGTTTTTT. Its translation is CASLPGTLNTGELFF.

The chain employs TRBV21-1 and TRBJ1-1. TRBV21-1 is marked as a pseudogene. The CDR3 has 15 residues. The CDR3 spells CASSKVGGTDTEAFF. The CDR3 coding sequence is TGTGCCAGCAGCAAAGTGGGGGGGACGGACACTGAAGCTTTCTTT.

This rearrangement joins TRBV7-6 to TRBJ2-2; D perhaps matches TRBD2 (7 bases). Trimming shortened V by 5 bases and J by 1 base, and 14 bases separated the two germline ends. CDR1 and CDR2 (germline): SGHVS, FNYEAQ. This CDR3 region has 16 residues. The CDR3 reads CASSRGAGVNTGELFF. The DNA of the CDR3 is TGTGCCAGCAGCCGGGGGGCAGGGGTGAACACCGGGGAGCTGTTTTTT.

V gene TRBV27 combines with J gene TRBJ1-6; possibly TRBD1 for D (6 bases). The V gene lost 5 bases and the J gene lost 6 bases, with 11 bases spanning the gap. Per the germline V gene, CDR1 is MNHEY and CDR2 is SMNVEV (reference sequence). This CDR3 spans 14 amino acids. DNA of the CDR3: TGTGCCAGCAGTCGGGGGGCTAGTAATTCACCCCTCCACTTT. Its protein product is CASSRGASNSPLHF.